This entry lists 32 T cell receptor beta chains sequenced from one sample in a study of Tregs in tolerant kidney transplant recipients. Recipients received nonmyeloablative bone marrow transplants from related graft donors, with transient mixed chimerism. TCRdb keeps only in-frame clones here, not all; method: immunoSEQ multiplex PCR. Here the sample table reports roughly 25,000 clones. The sequences come from CD4+ T cells from blood (PBMCs), collected 6 months after the transplant. All receptors come from a human patient who received a combined kidney and bone marrow transplant. Part of the T cell pool may stem from the graft donor.

Concerning this clone itself: The CDR3 goes on 3 residues after the read ends, and that part is filled in from the germline J gene. The rearrangement uses TRBV29-1 and TRBJ2-3; tentative D call: TRBD2 (5 bases). Germline loops: CDR1 SQVTM, CDR2 ANQGSEA. There are 12 residues in the CDR3. Trimming took 8 bases from V and 6 from J, leaving 15 bases between them. The CDR3 loop reads CSTEPSSDTQYF. The sequenced CDR3 bases are TGCAGCACAGAACCTAGCAGCGATACG.

Note on this clone: Coverage ceases 3 residues before the CDR3 finishes, and the germline J gene fills in the end. This chain uses TRBV20-1 with TRBJ1-5; TRBD1 is a possible D gene (5 bases). The CDR3 sequence is 14 residues long. Per the germline V gene, CDR1 is DFQATT and CDR2 is SNEGSKA (reference sequence). Deletions cut 1 base from V and 2 bases from J, with 9 bases between. The CDR3 here is CSARVRGGNQPQHF. CDR3 DNA (partial): TGCAGTGCTAGAGTTAGGGGTGGCAATCAGCCC.

A word on this clone: The DNA ends 3 residues before the CDR3 does, and the rest of the CDR3 is filled in from the germline J gene. The gene calls are TRBV5-6 and TRBJ1-1, with 8 bases fitting TRBD1. CDR3 size: 14 residues. After removal of 5 bases from V and 5 bases from J, the junction contained 8 bases not matched to a gene. The V gene's germline CDR1 is SGHDT and CDR2 YYEEEE. CDR3 DNA (partial): TGTGCCAGCAGGGGCAGGGGGCGGGGGACTGAA. Protein sequence: CASRGRGRGTE. The complete CDR3 protein is CASRGRGRGTEAFF.

For this clone: The read finishes 3 residues shy of the CDR3 end, and the germline J gene is used to complete it. The J gene is TRBJ2-7, the V gene TRBV7-8, with 10 bases matching TRBD1. Germline lookup yields CDR1 SGHVS and CDR2 FQNEAQ. This CDR3 has 15 residues. V lost 2 bases, J lost 0 bases, and 1 base stayed unmatched. CDR3 region: CASSLRTGGSYEQYF. The part of the CDR3 DNA that was read is TGTGCCAGCAGCTTACGGACAGGGGGCTCCTACGAG.

In the case of this clone: The CDR3 goes on 3 residues after the read ends, and that part is filled in from the germline J gene. This sequence joins TRBV7-9 and TRBJ1-1; D unclear. CDR1 is SEHNR and CDR2 is FQNEAQ in the germline V gene (reference sequence). This CDR3 spans 15 amino acids. The V end lost 2 bases, the J end lost 5 bases, and 15 bases lay between the germline ends. The CDR3 DNA, read in part, is TGTGCCAGCAGCTTAAACTCGAAACCGAATACTGAA. Translating gives CASSLNSKPNTE. The whole CDR3 protein reads CASSLNSKPNTEAFF.

A note on this clone: The read stops 3 residues short of the end of the CDR3; the missing end is completed from the germline J gene. The V gene is TRBV5-1, the J gene TRBJ1-3; TRBD1 might be the D (6 bases). This CDR3 has 14 residues. Germline V gives CDR1 SGHRS, CDR2 YFSETQ. Trimming took 4 bases from V and 2 from J, leaving 10 bases between them. The CDR3 bases that were read are TGCGCCAGCAGCGTACAGGGACCTGGAAACACC. Protein sequence: CASSVQGPGNT. The CDR3 in full is CASSVQGPGNTIYF.

As to this clone: The CDR3 is cut off 3 residues early in the read; its end comes from the germline J gene. The rearrangement links TRBV28 to TRBJ1-6, with D possibly matching TRBD1 (5 bases). Trimming took off 7 bases at V and 9 bases at J, with 13 bases between the two ends. Germline V gene sequence: CDR1 MDHEN, CDR2 SYDVKM. There are 13 residues in the CDR3. The CDR3 bases that were read are TGTGCCAGCACCCGACAGCCCAGTTCACCC. Its translation is CASTRQPSSP. The whole CDR3 reads CASTRQPSSPLHF.

A word on this clone: The read ends 3 residues early relative to the CDR3; the germline J gene fills the gap. The rearrangement joins TRBV12-3 or TRBV12-4 to TRBJ1-5; no reliable D call. The CDR3 sequence is 12 residues long. Trimming shortened V by 6 bases and J by 4 bases, and 7 bases separated the two germline ends. The CDR3 reads CASSRGNQPQHF. Incomplete CDR3 DNA: TGTGCCAGCAGCCGAGGGAATCAGCCC.

Remarks on this clone: Read sequence stops 3 residues before the CDR3 end, and the germline J gene provides the missing end. The genes are TRBV23-1 and TRBJ1-4, with D possibly being TRBD1 (6 bases). TRBV23-1 is filed as an ORF, its function uncertain. The CDR3 consists of 17 residues. V gave up 6 bases and J gave up 2 bases, with 19 bases separating them. The sequenced CDR3 bases are TGCGCCAGCAGGCCCCCCCCATCACAGGGTACTAATGAAAAA. Residues: CASRPPPSQGTNEK. The complete CDR3 protein is CASRPPPSQGTNEKLFF.

Points on this clone: With the read ending 3 residues before the CDR3 end, the germline J gene is used to fill in that end. The chain recombines TRBV6-1 with TRBJ2-7, with a tentative D call TRBD1 (6 bases). Deletions cut 3 bases from V and 3 bases from J, with 15 bases between. CDR3 length: 15 amino acids. Germline V CDR1 and CDR2: MNHNS, SASEGT. CDR3 in amino acids: CASSERQVLGYEQYF. CDR3 DNA, as far as it was read: TGTGCCAGCAGTGAGAGACAGGTCTTGGGCTACGAG.

The sequenced CDR3 bases are TGTGCCAGCAGCTTGGAGCGGGGTGCTGGGGCCAACGTC. It encodes CASSLERGAGANV. The whole CDR3 protein is CASSLERGAGANVLTF. The rearrangement uses TRBV5-4 and TRBJ2-6, with 7 bases lining up with TRBD2. The observed sequence ends 3 residues before the CDR3 terminus, with the missing tail filled in from the germline J gene. V lost 0 bases to trimming and J lost 2 bases; unmatched junction nucleotides: 2. Germline lookup yields CDR1 SGHNT and CDR2 YYREEE (reference sequence). This CDR3 has 16 amino acids.

The CDR3 bases that were read are TGCGCCAGCAGTTCTAGCTCTGTCTCCTACGAG. Residues: CASSSSSVSYE. In full, the CDR3 reads CASSSSSVSYEQYF. This chain links TRBV5-1 with TRBJ2-7, with D possibly being TRBD2 (5 bases). Sequencing ends 3 residues short of the CDR3 end; the germline J gene provides the rest. The CDR3 consists of 14 residues. V was pared by 5 bases and J by 0 bases, with 12 bases between. Germline-derived CDR1 and CDR2 are SGHRS and YFSETQ.

Regarding this clone: The read ends 3 residues shy of where the CDR3 ends; the end is completed using the germline J gene. This rearrangement joins TRBV7-8 to TRBJ1-5; 8 nucleotides agree with TRBD1. From germline, CDR1 is SGHVS and CDR2 FQNEAQ. Germline trimming cut 1 base from V and 3 bases from J; bases unmatched to any gene: 2. The CDR3 consists of 15 residues. The part of the CDR3 DNA that was read is TGTGCCAGCAGCTTAGGGACAGGGAACAATCAGCCC. Its translation: CASSLGTGNNQP. The full CDR3 protein is CASSLGTGNNQPQHF. Supplemented by reference TRBV7-8 and TRBJ1-5, the full variable domain reads GAGVSQSPRYKVAKRGQDVALRCDPISGHVSLFWYQQALGQGPEFLTYFQNEAQLDKSGLPSDRFFAERPEGSVSTLKIQRTQQEDSAVYLCASSLGTGNNQPQHFGDGTRLSIL.

About this clone: The missing CDR3 end, 3 residues past where the read stops, is filled in from the germline J gene. J is TRBJ2-5 and V is TRBV11-2; D is ambiguous. CDR1 and CDR2 from the germline V gene are SGHAT and FQNNGV. The V end lost 0 bases, the J end lost 1 base, and 6 bases lay between the germline ends. The CDR3 contains 14 residues. The covered CDR3 bases are TGTGCCAGCAGCTTAGAATACAGCCAAGAGACC. Translated, it gives CASSLEYSQET. The full CDR3 is CASSLEYSQETQYF.

In regard to this clone: One end of the junction fails to match germline, which may point to a read error. The read falls 3 residues short of the CDR3 end, and the missing part is taken from the germline J gene. The chain carries TRBV6-2 or TRBV6-3 and TRBJ1-5; D uncertain. Per the germline V gene, CDR1 is MNHEY and CDR2 is SVGEGT. The CDR3 totals 14 residues. The part of the CDR3 DNA that was read is TGTGCCAGCAATTACTCCGGGGGCAATCAGCCC. It is translated as CASNYSGGNQP. The full CDR3 protein is CASNYSGGNQPQHF.

Turning to this clone: The read ends 3 residues early relative to the CDR3; the germline J gene fills the gap. The rearrangement uses TRBV30 and TRBJ1-1, with 8 nucleotides matching TRBD1. The CDR3 has 15 residues. V gave up 1 base and J gave up 5 bases; unmatched junction bases: 9. Germline-derived CDR1 and CDR2 are GTSNPN and SVGIG (reference sequence). The CDR3 protein is CAWSALDRVGTEAFF. The CDR3 DNA, read in part, is TGTGCCTGGAGTGCACTGGACAGGGTAGGGACTGAA. The entire variable domain, with the rest obtained from reference TRBV30 and TRBJ1-1, is as follows: SQTIHQWPATLVQPVGSPLSLECTVEGTSNPNLYWYRQAAGRGLQLLFYSVGIGQISSEVPQNLSASRPQDRQFILSSKKLLLSDSGFYLCAWSALDRVGTEAFFGQGTRLTVV.

Note on this clone: The CDR3 extends 3 residues past the end of the read, so its final part is completed from the germline J gene. This sequence joins TRBV2 and TRBJ2-7, with 10 bases aligning to TRBD1. CDR3 size: 14 residues. In germline, CDR1 is SNHLY, CDR2 FYNNEI. The V gene end was trimmed by 10 bases and the J gene end by 0 bases; junction bases not matched to a gene: 6. The CDR3 here is CANGGDRGSYEQYF. CDR3 bases read: TGTGCCAACGGGGGGGACAGGGGCTCCTACGAG. Full variable domain (missing parts from reference TRBV2 and TRBJ2-7): EPEVTQTPSHQVTQMGQEVILRCVPISNHLYFYWYRQILGQKVEFLVSFYNNEISEKSEIFDDQFSVERPDGSNFTLKIRSTKLEDSAMYFCANGGDRGSYEQYFGPGTRLTVT.

Details on this clone: From the germline J gene comes the end of the CDR3, since the read stops 3 residues before it. V usage is TRBV20-1 and J usage is TRBJ2-2, with TRBD2 identical over 8 bases. Looked up from germline, CDR1 is DFQATT and CDR2 is SNEGSKA (reference sequence). The V gene end was trimmed by 2 bases and the J gene end by 0 bases; junction bases not matched to a gene: 5. The CDR3 loop spans 16 amino acids. The sequenced part of the CDR3 DNA is TGCAGTGCTAGAAGTCCAGCGGGGGCGAACACCGGGGAG. This translates into CSARSPAGANTGE. The CDR3 reads in full as CSARSPAGANTGELFF.

About this clone: The read ends 3 residues early relative to the CDR3; the germline J gene fills the gap. The chain employs TRBV20-1 and TRBJ1-6; D ambiguous. Trimming removed 6 bases from V and 7 bases from J, with 22 bases in between. The CDR3 covers 16 residues. Germline V gene data show CDR1 as DFQATT and CDR2 as SNEGSKA (reference sequence). The CDR3 is CSAKSGVESTNSPLHF. CDR3 DNA (partial): TGCAGTGCCAAAAGCGGGGTAGAGTCCACGAATTCACCC.

Notes on this clone: The read stops 3 residues short of the end of the CDR3; the missing end is completed from the germline J gene. The J gene is TRBJ1-3, the V gene TRBV19, with TRBD1 identical over 7 bases. The CDR3 spans 15 residues. The V and J ends lost 5 bases and 0 bases, in that order; junction bases with no gene match: 4. The germline CDR1 and CDR2 sequences are LNHDA and SQIVND (reference sequence). CDR3 residues: CASSGQDLSGNTIYF. The part of the CDR3 DNA that was read is TGTGCCAGTAGTGGACAGGATCTCTCTGGAAACACC.

Comments on this clone: The CDR3 end is not reached by the read, which stops 3 residues before it; the germline J gene fills it in. J is TRBJ2-2 and V is TRBV10-3; possible D gene TRBD2, 6 bases. Germline V gene lookup returns CDR1 ENHRY and CDR2 SYGVKD. This CDR3 is built from 16 residues. V lost 4 bases and J 4 bases, leaving 16 bases between the germline ends. CDR3 protein: CAISGQGGEGTGELFF. The DNA read from the CDR3 is TGTGCCATCAGTGGTCAGGGCGGGGAAGGCACCGGGGAG.

Comments on this clone: Sequencing ends 3 residues short of the CDR3 end; the germline J gene provides the rest. The chain links TRBV7-2 to TRBJ2-2, with a tentative D call TRBD2 (6 bases). CDR1 and CDR2 from the germline V gene are SGHTA and FQGNSA. Trimming shortened V by 3 bases and J by 2 bases, and 10 bases separated the two germline ends. The CDR3 has 15 amino acids. The CDR3 reads CASSFKRANTGELFF. The part of the CDR3 DNA that was read is TGTGCCAGCAGCTTCAAGCGGGCAAACACCGGGGAG.

Notes on this clone: The observed sequence ends 3 residues before the CDR3 terminus, with the missing tail filled in from the germline J gene. V gene TRBV12-3 or TRBV12-4 combines with J gene TRBJ2-7; 7 nucleotides line up with TRBD2. This CDR3 is 11 amino acids long. J gave up 5 bases and V 7 bases, and 2 bases lay outside the gene matches. The CDR3 reads CASNRGDEQYF. The part of the CDR3 DNA that was read is TGTGCCAGCAATCGGGGGGACGAG.

On this clone itself: The read falls 3 residues short of the CDR3 end, and the missing part is taken from the germline J gene. V gene TRBV19 combines with J gene TRBJ2-2; TRBD1 aligns across 7 bases. The CDR3 consists of 15 residues. The V segment lost 9 bases and the J segment 2 bases; nucleotides outside the gene matches: 9. Germline assignment: CDR1 LNHDA and CDR2 SQIVND (reference sequence). The CDR3 bases that were read are TGTGCCAGAGTAGCCGGGACAGAAAACACCGGGGAG. Amino acid sequence: CARVAGTENTGE. The full CDR3 protein reads CARVAGTENTGELFF.

Remarks on this clone: The observed sequence ends 3 residues before the CDR3 terminus, with the missing tail filled in from the germline J gene. The chain uses TRBV20-1 and TRBJ2-1, with TRBD2 matching over 10 bases. The CDR3 runs to 15 residues. The J segment lost 2 bases and the V segment lost 5 bases, leaving 6 bases of the junction unmatched. Germline CDR1 reads DFQATT; CDR2 reads SNEGSKA (reference sequence). The sequenced part of the CDR3 DNA is TGCAGTGCTCCCCGGACTAGCGGAGCCTACAATGAG. Translation gives CSAPRTSGAYNE. Given in full, the CDR3 is CSAPRTSGAYNEQFF.

Comment on this clone: The read gets to within 3 residues of the CDR3 end, and the germline J gene fills in the rest. This rearrangement joins TRBV7-2 to TRBJ2-1; 12 bases are a match to TRBD2. Per germline, CDR1 SGHTA and CDR2 FQGNSA. J lost 9 bases, V lost 5 bases, and 8 bases had no gene match. The CDR3 spans 15 residues. The sequenced part of the CDR3 DNA is TGTGCCAGCAGCGAGACTAGCGGGAGCATTGGTGAG. It specifies CASSETSGSIGE. The whole CDR3 protein reads CASSETSGSIGEQFF. The entire variable domain, with the rest obtained from reference TRBV7-2 and TRBJ2-1, is as follows: GAGVSQSPSNKVTEKGKDVELRCDPISGHTALYWYRQSLGQGLEFLIYFQGNSAPDKSGLPSDRFSAERTGGSVSTLTIQRTQQEDSAVYLCASSETSGSIGEQFFGPGTRLTVL.

Worth noting for this clone: The observed sequence ends 3 residues before the CDR3 terminus, with the missing tail filled in from the germline J gene. The genes are TRBV5-1 and TRBJ2-5, with 10 bases lining up with TRBD2. The CDR3 sequence is 16 residues long. With V trimmed by 5 bases and J by 4 bases, 11 bases remained unmatched. Germline lookup yields CDR1 SGHRS and CDR2 YFSETQ. The CDR3 reads CASRLGAGGPGETQYF. The CDR3 DNA, read in part, is TGCGCCAGCAGGCTTGGAGCGGGGGGGCCCGGAGAGACC.

In the case of this clone: The read terminates 3 residues before the CDR3 end, so the remaining end is supplied by the germline J gene. The chain carries TRBV13 and TRBJ2-5, with 7 nucleotides matching TRBD2. The V gene end was trimmed by 1 base and the J gene end by 5 bases; junction bases not matched to a gene: 4. This CDR3 comprises 14 residues. CDR1 is PRHDT, CDR2 FYEKMQ, per germline (reference sequence). The CDR3 sequence: CASSLAGGWETQYF. The sequenced CDR3 bases are TGTGCCAGCAGCTTAGCGGGGGGTTGGGAGACC. Filled out from reference TRBV13 and TRBJ2-5, the complete variable domain reads AAGVIQSPRHLIKEKRETATLKCYPIPRHDTVYWYQQGPGQDPQFLISFYEKMQSDKGSIPDRFSAQQFSDYHSELNMSSLELGDSALYFCASSLAGGWETQYFGPGTRLLVL.

Worth noting for this clone: Coverage ceases 3 residues before the CDR3 finishes, and the germline J gene fills in the end. The chain joins TRBV5-1 to TRBJ2-7, with 7 bases fitting TRBD1. CDR1 is SGHRS and CDR2 is YFSETQ in the germline V gene. The CDR3 runs to 17 residues. The J segment lost 0 bases and the V segment lost 4 bases, leaving 13 bases of the junction unmatched. This CDR3 reads CASSNRQGGPSSYEQYF. The sequenced part of the CDR3 DNA is TGCGCCAGCAGCAACCGACAGGGTGGGCCCAGCTCCTACGAG.

With regard to this clone: From the germline J gene comes the end of the CDR3, since the read stops 3 residues before it. V gene TRBV20-1 combines with J gene TRBJ1-1, with 8 bases identical to TRBD1. V shed 2 bases, J shed 1 base, and the junction held 3 bases outside the gene matches. Germline CDR1 and CDR2: DFQATT and SNEGSKA (reference sequence). The CDR3 runs to 14 residues. The sequenced part of the CDR3 DNA is TGCAGTGCTAGACAGGGGGCGCGGAACACTGAA. It specifies CSARQGARNTE. The whole CDR3 reads CSARQGARNTEAFF.

Worth noting for this clone: The read ends 3 residues early relative to the CDR3; the germline J gene fills the gap. The chain has TRBV20-1 and TRBJ1-5, with 10 bases fitting TRBD1. Trimming at V came to 6 bases and at J to 7 bases, leaving 12 bases not matched to a gene. Per germline, CDR1 DFQATT and CDR2 SNEGSKA (reference sequence). The CDR3 has 15 amino acids. CDR3 residues: CSALFDRGREQPQHF. The DNA read from the CDR3 is TGCAGTGCCCTGTTCGACAGGGGGCGTGAACAGCCC.

Details on this clone: The read terminates 3 residues before the CDR3 end, so the remaining end is supplied by the germline J gene. The gene calls are TRBV20-1 and TRBJ1-3, with D maybe TRBD1 (6 bases). Trimming shortened V by 1 base and J by 4 bases, and 14 bases separated the two germline ends. From germline, CDR1 is DFQATT and CDR2 SNEGSKA (reference sequence). CDR3 length equals 15 residues. CDR3 bases read: TGCAGTGCTAGAGGGTTAACAGGGAGGGGAAACACC. It translates to CSARGLTGRGNT. The complete CDR3 reads CSARGLTGRGNTIYF.